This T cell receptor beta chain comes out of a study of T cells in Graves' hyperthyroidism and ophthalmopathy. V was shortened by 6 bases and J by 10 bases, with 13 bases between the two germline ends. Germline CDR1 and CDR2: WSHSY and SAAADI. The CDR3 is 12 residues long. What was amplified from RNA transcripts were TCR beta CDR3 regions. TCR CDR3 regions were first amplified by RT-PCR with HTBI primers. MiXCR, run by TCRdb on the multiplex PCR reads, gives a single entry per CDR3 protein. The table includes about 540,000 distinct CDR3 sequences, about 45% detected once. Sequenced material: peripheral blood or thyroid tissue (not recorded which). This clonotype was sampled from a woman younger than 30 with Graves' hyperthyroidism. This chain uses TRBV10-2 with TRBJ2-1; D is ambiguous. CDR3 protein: CASSAYSKEQFF. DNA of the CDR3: TGCGCCAGCAGCGCTTACAGCAAAGAGCAGTTCTTC.